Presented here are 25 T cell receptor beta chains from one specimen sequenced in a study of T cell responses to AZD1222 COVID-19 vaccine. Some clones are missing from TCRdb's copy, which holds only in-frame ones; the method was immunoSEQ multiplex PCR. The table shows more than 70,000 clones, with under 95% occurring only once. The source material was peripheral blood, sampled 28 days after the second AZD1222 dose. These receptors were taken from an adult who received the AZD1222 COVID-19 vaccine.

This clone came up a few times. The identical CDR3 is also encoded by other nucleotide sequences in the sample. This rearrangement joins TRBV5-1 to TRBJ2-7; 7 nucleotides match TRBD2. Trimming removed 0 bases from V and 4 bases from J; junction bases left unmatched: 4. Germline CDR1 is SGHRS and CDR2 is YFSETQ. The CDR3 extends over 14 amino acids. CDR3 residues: CASSLAGGSYEQYF. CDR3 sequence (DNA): TGCGCCAGCAGCTTGGCTGGCGGGAGTTACGAGCAGTACTTC.

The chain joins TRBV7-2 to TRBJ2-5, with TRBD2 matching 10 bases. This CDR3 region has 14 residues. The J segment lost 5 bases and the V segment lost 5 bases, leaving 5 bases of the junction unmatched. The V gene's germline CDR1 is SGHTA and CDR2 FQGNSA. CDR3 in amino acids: CASSLGLAMETQYF. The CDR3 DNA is TGTGCCAGCAGCCTGGGACTAGCGATGGAGACCCAGTACTTC. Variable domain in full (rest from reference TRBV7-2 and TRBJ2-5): GAGVSQSPSNKVTEKGKDVELRCDPISGHTALYWYRQSLGQGLEFLIYFQGNSAPDKSGLPSDRFSAERTGGSVSTLTIQRTQQEDSAVYLCASSLGLAMETQYFGPGTRLLVL.

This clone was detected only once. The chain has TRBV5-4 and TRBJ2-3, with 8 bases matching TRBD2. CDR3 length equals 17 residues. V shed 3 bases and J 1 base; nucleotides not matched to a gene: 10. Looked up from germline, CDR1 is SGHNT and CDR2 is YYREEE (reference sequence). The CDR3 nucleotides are TGTGCCAGCAGCTCCGGGACTAGGGGCGGCCGCACAGATACGCAGTATTTT. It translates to CASSSGTRGGRTDTQYF.

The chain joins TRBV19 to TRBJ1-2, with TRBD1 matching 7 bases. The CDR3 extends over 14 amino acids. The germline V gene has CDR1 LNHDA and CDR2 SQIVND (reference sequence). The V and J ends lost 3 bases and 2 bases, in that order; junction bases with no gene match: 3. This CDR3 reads CASSISTGNYGYTF. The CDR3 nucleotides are TGTGCCAGTAGTATCTCGACAGGGAACTATGGCTACACCTTC.

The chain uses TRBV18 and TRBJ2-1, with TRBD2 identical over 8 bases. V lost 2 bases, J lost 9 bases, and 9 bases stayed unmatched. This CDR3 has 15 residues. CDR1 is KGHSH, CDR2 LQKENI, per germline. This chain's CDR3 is CASSPLSGSRTEQFF. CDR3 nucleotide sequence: TGTGCCAGCTCACCATTAAGCGGGAGTCGTACTGAGCAGTTCTTC.

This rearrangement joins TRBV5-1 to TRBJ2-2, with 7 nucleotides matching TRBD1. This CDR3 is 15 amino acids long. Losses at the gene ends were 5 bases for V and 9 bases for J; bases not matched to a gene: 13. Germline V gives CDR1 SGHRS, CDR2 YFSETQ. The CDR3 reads CASRRGDSLRRELFF. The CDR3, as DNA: TGCGCCAGCAGGCGAGGGGACAGCCTTCGTCGGGAGCTGTTTTTT.

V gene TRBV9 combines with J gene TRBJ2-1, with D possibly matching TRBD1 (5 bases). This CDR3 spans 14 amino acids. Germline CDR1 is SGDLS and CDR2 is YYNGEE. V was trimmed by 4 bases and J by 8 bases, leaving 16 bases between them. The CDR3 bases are TGTGCCAGCAGCCCCCGTGTACAGGATCATGAGCAGTTCTTC. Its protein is CASSPRVQDHEQFF.

The CDR3 loop is CASRRGGANYGYTF. The CDR3 region has the DNA TGTGCCAGCAGGAGGGGGGGGGCTAACTATGGCTACACCTTC. This chain uses TRBV6-6 with TRBJ1-2, with D possibly matching TRBD1 (6 bases). This CDR3 has 14 residues. The germline V gene encodes CDR1 MNHNY and CDR2 SVGAGI (reference sequence). Trimming removed 6 bases from V and 0 bases from J, with 11 bases in between.

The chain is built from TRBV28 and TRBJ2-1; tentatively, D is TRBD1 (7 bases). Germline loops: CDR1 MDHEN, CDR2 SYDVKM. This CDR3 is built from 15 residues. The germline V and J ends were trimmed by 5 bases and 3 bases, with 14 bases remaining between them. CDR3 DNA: TGTGCCAGCAGTCAGGGGGGAGGAGGCTACAATGAGCAGTTCTTC. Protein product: CASSQGGGGYNEQFF. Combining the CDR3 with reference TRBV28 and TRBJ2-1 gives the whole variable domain DVKVTQSSRYLVKRTGEKVFLECVQDMDHENMFWYRQDPGLGLRLIYFSYDVKMKEKGDIPEGYSVSREKKERFSLILESASTNQTSMYLCASSQGGGGYNEQFFGPGTRLTVL.

The CDR3 DNA reads TGTGCTAGTGGTTTGACAGGGGACAGGTGGGCCCAGTACTTC. Encoded protein: CASGLTGDRWAQYF. The chain links TRBV12-5 to TRBJ2-5; 8 bases align to TRBD1. In germline, CDR1 is LGHNT, CDR2 FRNRAP. This CDR3 is 14 amino acids long. V was pared by 2 bases and J by 9 bases, with 8 bases of the junction left unmatched.

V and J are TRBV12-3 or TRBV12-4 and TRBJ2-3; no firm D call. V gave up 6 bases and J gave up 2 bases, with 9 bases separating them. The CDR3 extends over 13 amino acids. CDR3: CASSPRNTDTQYF. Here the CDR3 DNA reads TGTGCCAGCAGCCCGAGGAACACAGATACGCAGTATTTT.

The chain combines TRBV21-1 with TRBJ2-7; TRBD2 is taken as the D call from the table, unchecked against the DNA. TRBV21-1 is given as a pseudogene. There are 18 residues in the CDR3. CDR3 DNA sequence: TGTGCCAGCAGCAGAGATGGGCGGAAAGCGGTAGGGTCCTACGAGCAGTACTTC. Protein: CASSRDGRKAVGSYEQYF.

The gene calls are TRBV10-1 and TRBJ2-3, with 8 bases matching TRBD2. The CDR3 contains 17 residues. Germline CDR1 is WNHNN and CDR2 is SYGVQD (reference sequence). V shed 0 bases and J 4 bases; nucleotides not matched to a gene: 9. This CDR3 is CASSESMGGRLPDTQYF. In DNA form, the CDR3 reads TGCGCCAGCAGTGAGTCGATGGGCGGGAGGCTCCCAGATACGCAGTATTTT.

In nucleotides, the CDR3 is TGTGCCAGCAGCTCCGGGACCCTTGAAAAACTGTTTTTT. Its protein is CASSSGTLEKLFF. This chain joins TRBV5-5 and TRBJ1-4; D is possibly TRBD1 (5 bases). Germline values: CDR1 SGHKS, CDR2 YYEKEE (reference sequence). The CDR3 runs to 13 residues. V was pared by 3 bases and J by 7 bases, with 10 bases between.

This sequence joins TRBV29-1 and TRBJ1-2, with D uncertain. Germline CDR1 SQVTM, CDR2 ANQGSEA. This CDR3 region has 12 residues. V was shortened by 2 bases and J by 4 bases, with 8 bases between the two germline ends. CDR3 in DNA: TGCAGCGTTGAAAGGGTCCTCTATGGCTACACCTTC. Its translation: CSVERVLYGYTF.

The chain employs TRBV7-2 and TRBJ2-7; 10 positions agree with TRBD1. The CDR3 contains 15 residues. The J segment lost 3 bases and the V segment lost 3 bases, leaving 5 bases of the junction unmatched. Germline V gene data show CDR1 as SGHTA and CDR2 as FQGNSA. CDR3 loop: CASSFWDRGLYEQYF. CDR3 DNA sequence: TGTGCCAGCAGCTTTTGGGACAGGGGTCTCTACGAGCAGTACTTC.

The CDR3 coding sequence is TGCGCCAGCAGCTGGACGGTAATGAACACTGAAGCTTTCTTT. Its translation is CASSWTVMNTEAFF. The chain uses TRBV5-1 and TRBJ1-1; D is uncertain. V was clipped by 3 bases and J by 0 bases, with 9 bases between them. This CDR3 has 14 residues. Germline CDR1 SGHRS, CDR2 YFSETQ.

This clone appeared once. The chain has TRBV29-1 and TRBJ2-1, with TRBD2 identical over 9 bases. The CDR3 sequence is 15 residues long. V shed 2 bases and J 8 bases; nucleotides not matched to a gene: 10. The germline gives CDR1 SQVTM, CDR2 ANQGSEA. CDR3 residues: CSVESVSGSRYEQFF. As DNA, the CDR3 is TGCAGCGTTGAATCGGTTAGCGGGAGTAGGTATGAGCAGTTCTTC.

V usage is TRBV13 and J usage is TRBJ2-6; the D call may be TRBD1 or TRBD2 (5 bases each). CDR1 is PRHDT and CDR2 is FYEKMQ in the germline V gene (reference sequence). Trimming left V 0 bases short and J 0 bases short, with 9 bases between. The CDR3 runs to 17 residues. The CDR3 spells CASSLGGTVSGANVLTF. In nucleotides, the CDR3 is TGTGCCAGCAGCTTAGGGGGGACGGTCTCTGGGGCCAACGTCCTGACTTTC.

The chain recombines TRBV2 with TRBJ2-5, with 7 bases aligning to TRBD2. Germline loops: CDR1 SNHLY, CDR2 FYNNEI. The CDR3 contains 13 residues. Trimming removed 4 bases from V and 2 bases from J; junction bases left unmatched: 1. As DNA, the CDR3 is TGTGCCAGCAGTGCTAGCGGACAAGAGACCCAGTACTTC. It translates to CASSASGQETQYF.

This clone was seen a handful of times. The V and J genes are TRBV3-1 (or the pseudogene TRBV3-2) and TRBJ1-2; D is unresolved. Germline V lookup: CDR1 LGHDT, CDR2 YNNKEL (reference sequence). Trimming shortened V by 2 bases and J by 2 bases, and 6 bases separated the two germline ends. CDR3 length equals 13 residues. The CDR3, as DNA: TGTGCCAGCAGCCAACGGGAGAACTATGGCTACACCTTC. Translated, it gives CASSQRENYGYTF.

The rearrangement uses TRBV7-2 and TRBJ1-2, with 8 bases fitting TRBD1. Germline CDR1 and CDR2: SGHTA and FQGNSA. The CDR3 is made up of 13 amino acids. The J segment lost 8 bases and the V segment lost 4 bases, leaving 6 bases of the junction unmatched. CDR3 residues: CASSSGTGRGYTF. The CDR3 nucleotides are TGTGCCAGCAGCTCGGGGACAGGTCGAGGCTACACCTTC.

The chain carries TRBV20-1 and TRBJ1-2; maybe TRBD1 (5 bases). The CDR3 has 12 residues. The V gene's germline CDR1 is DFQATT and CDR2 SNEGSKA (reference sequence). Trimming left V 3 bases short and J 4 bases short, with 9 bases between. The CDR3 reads CSASPGPYGYTF. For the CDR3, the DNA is TGCAGTGCTAGTCCGGGACCCTATGGCTACACCTTC.

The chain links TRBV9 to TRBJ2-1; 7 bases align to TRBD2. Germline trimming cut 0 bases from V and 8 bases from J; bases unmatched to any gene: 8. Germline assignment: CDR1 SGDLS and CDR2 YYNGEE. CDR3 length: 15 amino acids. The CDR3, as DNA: TGTGCCAGCAGCGTAGGTGGGCGGGAGCGCGATGAGCAGTTCTTC. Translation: CASSVGGRERDEQFF.

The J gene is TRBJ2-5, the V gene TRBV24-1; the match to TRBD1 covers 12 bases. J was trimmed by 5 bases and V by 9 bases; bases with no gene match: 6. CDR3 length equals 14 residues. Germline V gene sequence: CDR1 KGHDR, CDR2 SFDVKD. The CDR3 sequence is CATGGQGARETQYF. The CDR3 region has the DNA TGTGCCACCGGGGGACAGGGGGCGAGGGAGACCCAGTACTTC.